The clone carrying this T cell receptor beta chain was recorded many times. One end of the junction does not line up with germline, which may come from a read error. The sample originates from a study of CD8 T cells in Susac syndrome. Across the study: The Susac syndrome patients were therapy-naive, on corticosteroids, or on intravenous immunoglobulin alone at blood draw.

Sequencing of TCR beta, carried out with a high-throughput approach, was applied to CD8+ and CD4+ T cells from the blood. Diagnostic criteria for definite or probable disease, in their recently defined form, were met by the patients with Susac syndrome. An input of roughly 0.5 to 1 ug of RNA was subjected to reverse transcription using random hexamers. immunoSEQ multiplex PCR amplified TCR beta CDR3 across 54 Vbeta, 13 Jbeta. TCRdb re-called the immunoSEQ multiplex PCR reads with MiXCR, one entry per CDR3 protein. The sample lists approximately 210,000 distinct CDR3 sequences; 94% were seen once. CDR1 and CDR2 (germline): SGHRS, YFSETQ. This CDR3 is 11 amino acids long.

The sequence was obtained from a human donor with Susac syndrome. The sequenced sample consisted of CD4+ T cells from PBMCs. The chain has TRBV5-1 and TRBJ2-3; the D is unclear. The CDR3 protein is CASSLTDTQYF. CDR3 nucleotide sequence: TGTGCCAGCAGCCTCACAGATACGCAGTATTTT.